Listed here are 19 T cell receptor beta chains from one sample, sequenced in a study of prognosis after radiotherapy for stage I lung cancer. Using two-round multiplex PCR, the authors amplified TCR beta CDR3 from genomic DNA. Amplification during the initial PCR round employed primers specific to each TRBV and TRBJ gene. Using its own MiXCR run on the multiplex PCR reads, TCRdb lists one record per CDR3 protein. The sample consists of roughly 23,000 distinct CDR3 sequences, approximately 39% of them appearing once. Here the sequenced sample was PBMCs, taken before or after stereotactic body radiation therapy (not recorded which). The receptor source for this set is a donor of 50 years or more with non-small cell lung cancer.

In its sample, this clonotype was seen many times. The chain joins TRBV15 to TRBJ2-2, with D unresolved. CDR1 is LNHNV, CDR2 YYDKDF, per germline (reference sequence). Trimming removed 0 bases from V and 6 bases from J, with 5 bases in between. This CDR3 comprises 13 residues. The CDR3 DNA reads TGTGCCACCAGCAGAGATTCCGCCGGGGAGCTGTTTTTT. This codes for CATSRDSAGELFF.

Many counts were recorded for this clonotype. The genes are TRBV5-1 and TRBJ2-5; either TRBD1 or TRBD2 may fit D (6 bases each). The CDR3 is 15 amino acids. Germline V gene lookup returns CDR1 SGHRS and CDR2 YFSETQ. V lost 0 bases and J lost 2, with 11 bases in between. The CDR3 loop is CASSLGGALQETQYF. CDR3 DNA: TGCGCCAGCAGCTTGGGGGGGGCGCTACAAGAGACCCAGTACTTC.

The chain employs TRBV2 and TRBJ2-3; tentatively, D is TRBD1 (5 bases). Germline V lookup: CDR1 SNHLY, CDR2 FYNNEI. V lost 2 bases, J lost 1 base, and 16 bases lay in between. This CDR3 has 17 residues. CDR3 coding DNA: TGTGCCAGCAGTGAATCTCAGGGTTCACTTGGCACAGATACGCAGTATTTT. Translation gives CASSESQGSLGTDTQYF. Together with reference TRBV2 and TRBJ2-3, the CDR3 gives the full variable domain: EPEVTQTPSHQVTQMGQEVILRCVPISNHLYFYWYRQILGQKVEFLVSFYNNEISEKSEIFDDQFSVERPDGSNFTLKIRSTKLEDSAMYFCASSESQGSLGTDTQYFGPGTRLTVL.

This chain uses TRBV28 with TRBJ2-7, with 12 bases matching TRBD1. The germline V gene encodes CDR1 MDHEN and CDR2 SYDVKM. CDR3 length: 15 residues. V shed 5 bases and J 5 bases; nucleotides not matched to a gene: 7. Here the CDR3 reads CASSPTRDRGHEQYF. CDR3 bases: TGTGCCAGCAGTCCTACTCGGGACAGGGGGCACGAGCAGTACTTC.

This clonotype has a count of ten or more. V usage is TRBV7-6 and J usage is TRBJ2-1; 15 bases align to TRBD2. Trimming at V came to 5 bases and at J to 7 bases, leaving 9 bases not matched to a gene. This CDR3 has 17 residues. CDR1 and CDR2 (germline): SGHVS, FNYEAQ. The CDR3, as DNA: TGTGCCAGCAGCAAAGGACTAGCGGGAGGGCCTGAAAATGAGCAGTTCTTC. Its protein is CASSKGLAGGPENEQFF.

Turning to this clonotype: The junction departs from germline at one end; a sequencing error may be responsible. This rearrangement joins TRBV20-1 to TRBJ2-5; 7 bases line up with TRBD2. The CDR3 is 13 residues long. Germline CDR1 and CDR2: DFQATT and SNEGSKA (reference sequence). As DNA, the CDR3 is TGCAGTGATAGTGCACTAGCGATGGAGACCCGGTACTTC. Translated: CSDSALAMETRYF.

This clonotype was seen many times. The gene calls are TRBV28 and TRBJ1-5, with D possibly TRBD1 on 5 matching bases. CDR3 size: 15 residues. The V and J ends lost 6 bases and 7 bases respectively, with 19 bases between them. Germline V gene data show CDR1 as MDHEN and CDR2 as SYDVKM. The CDR3 here is CASRPHGKGLQPQHF. In nucleotides, the CDR3 is TGTGCCAGCAGGCCCCACGGGAAGGGGTTGCAGCCCCAGCATTTT. Filled out from reference TRBV28 and TRBJ1-5, the complete variable domain reads DVKVTQSSRYLVKRTGEKVFLECVQDMDHENMFWYRQDPGLGLRLIYFSYDVKMKEKGDIPEGYSVSREKKERFSLILESASTNQTSMYLCASRPHGKGLQPQHFGDGTRLSIL.

The sample holds many counts of this clonotype. CDR3 protein: CAISASRASDIQYF. The CDR3 DNA sequence: TGTGCCATCAGTGCATCCAGGGCGTCGGACATTCAGTACTTC. The V and J genes are TRBV10-3 and TRBJ2-4; D might be TRBD1 (5 bases). CDR3 length equals 14 residues. Germline CDR1 reads ENHRY; CDR2 reads SYGVKD. The V end lost 4 bases, the J end lost 8 bases, and 15 bases lay between the germline ends.

The CDR3 here is CASGQYEQYF. CDR3 nucleotides: TGTGCCAGCGGGCAATACGAGCAGTACTTC. The chain has TRBV28 and TRBJ2-7; no clear D gene. The germline CDR1 and CDR2 sequences are MDHEN and SYDVKM. The CDR3 has 10 residues. Trimming removed 8 bases at V and 4 bases at J, with 6 bases between.

This clonotype was counted at least ten times. One base away lies a much larger clone, so this may be a sequencing read error. The chain has TRBV6-4 and TRBJ2-3, with 8 bases that match TRBD1. The J call could be wrong; TRBJ1-5 is a better fit for the DNA end. The CDR3 has 15 amino acids. Germline values: CDR1 MRHNA, CDR2 SNTAGT. The CDR3 here is CASSVRQGAADTQHF. DNA of the CDR3: TGTGCCAGCAGTGTAAGGCAGGGGGCCGCAGATACGCAGCATTTT.

This clonotype is medium-sized by share. This chain links TRBV6-1 with TRBJ2-7, with TRBD2 as a possible D gene (6 bases). Per the germline V gene, CDR1 is MNHNS and CDR2 is SASEGT. This CDR3 is built from 12 residues. The V end was cut by 6 bases, the J end by 4 bases, with 10 bases between. CDR3 DNA sequence: TGTGCCAGCAGGTCCGGGGGTTACGAGCAGTACTTC. This gives the protein CASRSGGYEQYF.

This clonotype appeared many times. This sequence joins TRBV9 and TRBJ2-1, with 14 bases matching TRBD2. With V trimmed by 0 bases and J by 8 bases, 13 bases remained unmatched. The CDR3 length is 19 residues. The V gene's germline CDR1 is SGDLS and CDR2 YYNGEE. CDR3 amino acids: CASSVAPPGTSGSSYEQFF. The CDR3 DNA reads TGTGCCAGCAGCGTAGCACCCCCCGGGACTAGCGGGAGCAGTTATGAGCAGTTCTTC.

In regard to this clonotype: A junction boundary mismatches the germline segment, possibly from a read error. This sequence joins TRBV7-9 and TRBJ2-7; 7 nucleotides agree with TRBD1. The CDR3 length is 13 residues. CDR1 and CDR2 (germline): SEHNR, FQNEAQ (reference sequence). The CDR3 protein is CAISPGTAYDQYF. In DNA, the CDR3 is TGTGCCATCAGCCCCGGGACAGCCTACGATCAGTACTTC.

CDR3 DNA sequence: TGTGCCAGCAGTGGGAGGGTGGTGACCGGGGAGCTGTTTTTT. This sequence encodes CASSGRVVTGELFF. The chain uses TRBV12-3 or TRBV12-4 and TRBJ2-2, with 7 bases lining up with TRBD2. Unmatched junction bases numbered 5, after V lost 5 bases and J lost 5 bases. The CDR3 consists of 14 residues.

In this sample, this clonotype turned up many times. V gene TRBV6-1 combines with J gene TRBJ2-3, with 8 bases identical to TRBD1. The CDR3 sequence is 17 residues long. Germline CDR1 MNHNS, CDR2 SASEGT. The trim removed 2 bases at V and 0 bases at J, leaving 7 bases unmatched. CDR3 DNA: TGTGCCAGCAGTGAATTCCAGGGGGCGTGGAGCACAGATACGCAGTATTTT. Its translation is CASSEFQGAWSTDTQYF.

This clonotype has a count of ten or more. The rearrangement uses TRBV28 and TRBJ1-6, with D perhaps matching TRBD1 (5 bases). The CDR3 loop spans 15 amino acids. V lost 6 bases and J 0 bases, leaving 9 bases between the germline ends. Germline lookup yields CDR1 MDHEN and CDR2 SYDVKM. The CDR3 loop reads CASSTGPSYNSPLHF. The CDR3, as DNA: TGTGCCAGCAGCACGGGACCCTCCTATAATTCACCCCTCCACTTT.

The chain joins TRBV7-2 to TRBJ2-5; 7 bases are a match to TRBD2. Germline-derived CDR1 and CDR2 are SGHTA and FQGNSA. CDR3 size: 16 residues. V was clipped by 7 bases and J by 4 bases; unmatched bases: 15. The CDR3 coding sequence is TGTGCCAGCAACCTTTCGGGGGGAACTGGGATAGAGACCCAGTACTTC. Its translation: CASNLSGGTGIETQYF.

In its sample, this clonotype ranks as medium-sized. V usage is TRBV28 and J usage is TRBJ2-7, with 14 positions matching TRBD2. This CDR3 contains 17 residues. V lost 6 bases to trimming and J lost 2 bases; unmatched junction nucleotides: 9. Looked up from germline, CDR1 is MDHEN and CDR2 is SYDVKM. CDR3 sequence reads: CASSYRTSGRITYEQYF. The CDR3 region has the DNA TGTGCCAGCAGCTATCGGACTAGCGGGAGGATCACCTACGAGCAGTACTTC.

This clonotype came up a few times. The chain recombines TRBV20-1 with TRBJ2-3; TRBD1 matches 8 bases. Germline values: CDR1 DFQATT, CDR2 SNEGSKA (reference sequence). V gave up 4 bases and J gave up 3 bases; unmatched junction bases: 12. The CDR3 totals 16 residues. The CDR3 coding sequence is TGCAGTGCTACCAACTCCGACAGGGGAAGGACAGATACGCAGTATTTT. This encodes CSATNSDRGRTDTQYF.